These T cell receptor beta chains were read from a single sample in a study of cytomegalovirus exposure and HLA in healthy donors. Clones were sequenced by immunoSEQ multiplex PCR, and TCRdb holds only the in-frame ones, with some missing. The table records some 110,000 clones, roughly 80% of them present only once. Sequencing was done on a sample of PBMCs. These receptors all come from a man aged 25 to 40 in good health and CMV-seropositive. Each CDR3 is given with its conserved first and last residue. A D gene is named only where the DNA matches it firmly. Clone size is not always given. Where it is, it says once, few, many or a class for expanded clones.

CDR3 DNA	CDR3 protein	clone size	V gene	D gene	J gene
TGTGCCAGCAGCCAGGGAAAGAACACTGAAGCTTTCTTT	CASSQGKNTEAFF	NA	TRBV5-4	NA	TRBJ1-1
TGTGCCAGCAGTCCCGGACTGGGGCAGTTCTTC	CASSPGLGQFF	few	TRBV11-3	NA	TRBJ2-1
TGCGCCAGCAGGGAACAGGGGGCAAACATTCAGTACTTC	CASREQGANIQYF	NA	TRBV5-1	TRBD1	TRBJ2-4
TGTGCCAGCAGCTCCCGGGACTCTCACCAGACCCAGTACTTC	CASSSRDSHQTQYF	once	TRBV7-9	NA	TRBJ2-5
TGTGCCAGCAGCGTAGGAGGGACTAGCGGGTTCGAGCAGTACTTC	CASSVGGTSGFEQYF	NA	TRBV9	TRBD2	TRBJ2-7
TGTGCCAGCAGTCAAATGAGCGGGGGGGCCACAGATACGCAGTATTTT	CASSQMSGGATDTQYF	few	TRBV5-4	TRBD2	TRBJ2-3
TGTGCCAGCAGTTCTCCGGGACAGAGGACGCCCCAGCATTTT	CASSSPGQRTPQHF	NA	TRBV28	TRBD1	TRBJ1-5
TGTGCCAGCAGTACGCTCGGGAGAGCGAAGACCCAGTACTTC	CASSTLGRAKTQYF	NA	TRBV28	NA	TRBJ2-5
TGTGCCAGCAGCTTGAGCACAGCTATGAACACTGAAGCTTTCTTT	CASSLSTAMNTEAFF	NA	TRBV5-4	NA	TRBJ1-1
TGTGCCAGCAGCTTAGGGGGCGGGGGACAGGCCCCCTCTAGATACTCTGGAAACACCATATATTTT	CASSLGGGGQAPSRYSGNTIYF	NA	TRBV13	TRBD1	TRBJ1-3
TGTGCCAGCTCACCGCAACAGGGCGCGGAGACCCAGTACTTC	CASSPQQGAETQYF	NA	TRBV18	NA	TRBJ2-5
TGCGCCAGCAGCTGGGACAGCTCTGGAGACACCATATATTTT	CASSWDSSGDTIYF	NA	TRBV5-1	TRBD1	TRBJ1-3
TGTGCCAGCAGCTCACTTACAGGGGACTATGGCTACACCTTC	CASSSLTGDYGYTF	NA	TRBV9	TRBD1	TRBJ1-2
TGTGCCAGCAGGCAGCGGGAGGGCTTAGGGAATGAGCAGTTCTTC	CASRQREGLGNEQFF	NA	TRBV2	TRBD2	TRBJ2-1
TGTGCCAGCAGCCAAGAGGGGACTAGCGGGATCTCCGGGGAGCTGTTTTTT	CASSQEGTSGISGELFF	NA	TRBV4-2	TRBD2	TRBJ2-2
TGTGCCAGCAGCTTTTCGGGGGTTGATGCTAACTATGGCTACACCTTC	CASSFSGVDANYGYTF	once	TRBV5-6	NA	TRBJ1-2
TGTGCCAGCACCTCAAAGCCGGTAGCGGCCCACACCGGGGAGCTGTTTTTT	CASTSKPVAAHTGELFF	NA	TRBV7-9	NA	TRBJ2-2
TGTGCCAGCAGCTTCGGGACAGGGAGTATCTATGGCTACACCTTC	CASSFGTGSIYGYTF	NA	TRBV7-2	TRBD1	TRBJ1-2
TGTGCCAGCAGCCAAGGGAAATGGACAGCCTCGGGCACCGGGGAGCTGTTTTTT	CASSQGKWTASGTGELFF	few	TRBV4-2	NA	TRBJ2-2
TGTGCCAGCAGCCAAGGGTACAGCGGAAGGAATGAGCAGTTCTTC	CASSQGYSGRNEQFF	once	TRBV4-2	NA	TRBJ2-1
TGTGCCAGCAGTCAGGGGGTTGCCAAAAACATTCAGTACTTC	CASSQGVAKNIQYF	NA	TRBV6-6	TRBD1	TRBJ2-4
TGTGCCAGCAGTTTGAGGCAGGGGGAACTGTTTTTT	CASSLRQGELFF	NA	TRBV28	TRBD1	TRBJ1-4
TGCGCCAGCACCGGGACTAGCGGATACAATGAGCAGTTCTTC	CASTGTSGYNEQFF	NA	TRBV5-1	TRBD2	TRBJ2-1
TGTGCCAGCAGCCCCATGGTCGAGCGCGAAGTAACAGATACGCAGTATTTT	CASSPMVEREVTDTQYF	NA	TRBV13	NA	TRBJ2-3
TGTGCCAGTCCACTTAGGGGCCGCACAGATACGCAGTATTTT	CASPLRGRTDTQYF	NA	TRBV19	NA	TRBJ2-3
TGTGCCAGCAGCCAACGTTTTGGGTTTGGGGGGACTCAGCCCCAGCATTTT	CASSQRFGFGGTQPQHF	NA	TRBV4-2	NA	TRBJ1-5
TGTGCCAGCAGCAAAGAAAGGGCAGGGCCTAACTATGGCTACACCTTC	CASSKERAGPNYGYTF	few	TRBV21-1	NA	TRBJ1-2
TGTGCCAGCAGCCAAGAGGCAGGGGTGAACACTGAAGCTTTCTTT	CASSQEAGVNTEAFF	once	TRBV4-2	NA	TRBJ1-1
TGTGCCAGCAGTGAATCGGGGTTTGAGGCCACTGAAGCTTTCTTT	CASSESGFEATEAFF	NA	TRBV6-1	NA	TRBJ1-1
TGTGCCAGCAGCCCCCGACAGGGACAAGAGACCCAGTACTTC	CASSPRQGQETQYF	NA	TRBV9	TRBD1	TRBJ2-5
TGTGCCAGTAGTTCCCAGGCGGCGGGGCTGGGAGAGCAGTTCTTC	CASSSQAAGLGEQFF	NA	TRBV19	NA	TRBJ2-1
TGTGCCAGCAGCGTAGTCCTCCAGATAGAAGCTTTCTTT	CASSVVLQIEAFF	NA	TRBV9	NA	TRBJ1-1
TGTGCCAGCAGCTTGGAAGGAGGGATACAGCCCCAGCATTTT	CASSLEGGIQPQHF	once	TRBV5-6	NA	TRBJ1-5
TGCGCCAGCAGCTTGCTTGGCCAGGGGGGAGGAGAGACCCAGTACTTC	CASSLLGQGGGETQYF	NA	TRBV5-1	NA	TRBJ2-5
TGTGCCAGCAGCTTTAGCGGGAGAATCGGCAATGAGCAGTTCTTC	CASSFSGRIGNEQFF	NA	TRBV5-6	TRBD2	TRBJ2-1
TGTGCCAGCAGCCCAGGACTAGCGGGAGTTCGTACAGATACGCAGTATTTT	CASSPGLAGVRTDTQYF	NA	TRBV7-8	TRBD2	TRBJ2-3
TGCGCCAGCAGCCAATCTTATACAGGGGGCATAAACGAGCAGTACTTC	CASSQSYTGGINEQYF	NA	TRBV4-1	TRBD1	TRBJ2-7
TGTGCCAGCAGGCGGGTGGGTTCCTACAATGAGCAGTTCTTC	CASRRVGSYNEQFF	NA	TRBV6-5	NA	TRBJ2-1
TGTGCCAGCAGCCTGACCGGGGGAGGGGGCACCGGGGAGCTGTTTTTT	CASSLTGGGGTGELFF	NA	TRBV5-8	NA	TRBJ2-2
TGTGCCAGCAGCTTGGGGACAGCGAACACTGAAGCTTTCTTT	CASSLGTANTEAFF	few	TRBV5-4	NA	TRBJ1-1
TGTGCCAGCAGCCAGGGGCTAGATACGCAGTATTTT	CASSQGLDTQYF	NA	TRBV5-6	NA	TRBJ2-3
TGTGCCAGCAGTTTACCGCGGGAGGGTTCAGATACGCAGTATTTT	CASSLPREGSDTQYF	NA	TRBV5-4	TRBD2	TRBJ2-3